Described below is a single TCR beta chain sequence and its context. These data come from a study of blood T cell repertoires in COVID-19. Per the original methods: Reference gene primer amplification yielded estimated nucleated cell counts. Assay: immunoSEQ multiplex PCR; the TCRdb copy retains only in-frame clones and omits some. D and trimming were read from the DNA, whereas the V and J calls and clone size are those reported in that table. The repertoire holds 300,000 or so clones, with about 90% as singletons. Participants were placed into cohorts based on the clinical history they reported. Sequencing was carried out using PBMCs or T cells enriched from blood (not recorded which). The sequence derives from a woman aged 30 to 39 who had recovered from COVID-19.

The CDR3 region is CASSLPGQGGHEQYF. CDR3 nucleotides: TGTGCCAGCAGTCTACCAGGACAGGGGGGTCACGAGCAGTACTTC. The rearrangement joins TRBV28 to TRBJ2-7, with 10 bases lining up with TRBD1. The CDR3 runs to 15 residues. CDR1 and CDR2 (germline): MDHEN, SYDVKM. V trimming: 5 bases; J trimming: 5 bases; junction bases outside the gene matches: 9.